This T cell receptor (beta chain) was found in a study of T cells after yellow fever vaccination. TCRdb ran MiXCR on the 5' RACE reads and lists one entry per CDR3 protein. The table lists under 250,000 distinct CDR3 sequences, around 7% of them singletons. This clonotype was observed a few times. CDR3 size: 16 residues. The V and J ends lost 0 bases and 7 bases, in that order; junction bases with no gene match: 8. CDR1 and CDR2 (germline): DFQATT, SNEGSKA (reference sequence). The rearrangement uses TRBV20-1 and TRBJ2-1; TRBD2 aligns across 11 bases. Sequencing was performed on CD4+ T cells sorted from PBMCs, taken 15 days after the yellow fever booster vaccination. This receptor was obtained from a man aged 30 to 39 who received the YFV17D yellow fever vaccine. This chain's CDR3 is CSARDLLAGGMNEQFF. The CDR3 DNA sequence: TGCAGTGCTAGAGATTTGCTAGCGGGAGGAATGAATGAGCAGTTCTTC.